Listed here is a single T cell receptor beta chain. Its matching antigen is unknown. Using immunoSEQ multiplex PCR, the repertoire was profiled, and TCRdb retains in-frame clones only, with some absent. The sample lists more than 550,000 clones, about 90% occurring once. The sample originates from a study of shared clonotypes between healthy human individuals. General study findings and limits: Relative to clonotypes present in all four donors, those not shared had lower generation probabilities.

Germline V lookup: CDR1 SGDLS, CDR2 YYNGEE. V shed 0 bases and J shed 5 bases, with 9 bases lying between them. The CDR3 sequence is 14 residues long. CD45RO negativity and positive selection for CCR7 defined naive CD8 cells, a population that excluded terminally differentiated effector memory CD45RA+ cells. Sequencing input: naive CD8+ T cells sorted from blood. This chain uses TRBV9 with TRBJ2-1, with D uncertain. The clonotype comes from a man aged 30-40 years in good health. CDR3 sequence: CASSVEGGNNEQFF. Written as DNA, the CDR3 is TGTGCCAGCAGCGTAGAGGGTGGAAACAATGAGCAGTTCTTC.